Listed below are T cell receptor beta chains from one sample, sequenced in a study of blood T cell repertoires in COVID-19. Repertoires were generated with immunoSEQ multiplex PCR, while TCRdb's copy carries only in-frame clones and drops some. This sample has fewer than 350,000 clones, with around four fifths found just once. Specimen: peripheral blood. These receptor sequences come from a woman between 50 and 59 years old with active or convalescent COVID-19. Both conserved end residues are part of each CDR3. A D gene is named only where the DNA matches it firmly. The size field is filled for only some rows; it gives once, few, many or a size class.

- TRBJ1-5 TRBV19 once CASRGGTGKDQPQHF TGTGCCAGTAGAGGGGGTACGGGGAAGGATCAGCCCCAGCATTTT
- TRBJ2-3 TRBV6-4 - CASSDSGGSTDTQYF TGTGCCAGCAGTGACTCGGGGGGTAGCACAGATACGCAGTATTTT
- TRBJ1-5 TRBV5-1 - CASSLGAAGMMPQHF TGCGCCAGCAGCTTGGGGGCGGCAGGGATGATGCCCCAGCATTTT
TRBD1 TRBJ2-7 TRBV15 - CATSYDRGSYEQYF TGTGCCACCAGCTATGACAGGGGCTCCTACGAGCAGTACTTC
TRBD2 TRBJ2-7 TRBV3-1/TRBV3-2 few CASSHGGGANEQYF TGTGCCAGCAGCCATGGCGGGGGAGCGAACGAGCAGTACTTC
- TRBJ2-5 TRBV5-1 - CASSFLGSQETQYF TGCGCCAGCAGCTTCCTAGGCTCACAAGAGACCCAGTACTTC
- TRBJ2-7 TRBV29-1 - CSFRDSLYEQYF TGCAGCTTCCGGGACTCCCTCTACGAGCAGTACTTC
TRBD2 TRBJ2-1 TRBV10-3 - CATTPSGIAYNEQFF TGTGCCACCACACCTAGCGGGATTGCCTACAATGAGCAGTTCTTC
TRBD1 TRBJ1-1 TRBV19 - CASSIPPRGRGNTEAFF TGTGCCAGTAGTATCCCTCCCAGGGGGCGAGGTAACACTGAAGCTTTCTTT
TRBD1 TRBJ1-6 TRBV5-1 few CASSRQGGPGSPLHF TGCGCCAGCAGTCGGCAGGGGGGTCCTGGATCACCCCTCCACTTT
- TRBJ1-6 TRBV10-2 - CASRGSINNSPLHF TGCGCCAGCCGGGGGAGCATTAATAATTCACCCCTCCACTTT
TRBD1 TRBJ1-1 TRBV19 - CASSPTDRVSTEAFF TGTGCCAGTTCACCCACGGACAGGGTAAGCACTGAAGCTTTCTTT
- TRBJ2-1 TRBV2 - CATRGGASSSYNEQFF TGTGCCACCAGGGGGGGGGCCTCCAGCTCCTACAATGAGCAGTTCTTC
- TRBJ1-4 TRBV28 - CASSPPTGTNEKLFF TGTGCCAGCAGCCCCCCCACAGGGACAAATGAAAAACTGTTTTTT
TRBD2 TRBJ2-3 TRBV7-2 - CASSFRLAASTDTQYF TGTGCCAGCAGCTTCCGACTAGCGGCCAGCACAGATACGCAGTATTTT
- TRBJ1-6 TRBV7-9 - CASSLADGQGLHF TGTGCCAGCAGCTTAGCGGACGGTCAGGGCCTCCACTTT
- TRBJ2-1 TRBV6-1 once CASSEGGNNEQFF TGTGCCAGCAGTGAAGGAGGTAACAATGAGCAGTTCTTC
TRBD2 TRBJ2-6 TRBV5-1 many CASSLWGAGGTSGANVLTF TGCGCCAGCAGCTTGTGGGGAGCGGGAGGAACCTCTGGGGCCAACGTCCTGACTTTC
- TRBJ2-7 TRBV28 - CASSIAGYEQYF TGTGCCAGCTCCATCGCAGGTTACGAGCAGTACTTC
TRBD2 TRBJ2-3 TRBV9 - CASSVGSGRGERTQYF TGTGCCAGCAGCGTAGGGAGCGGGAGAGGCGAGCGGACGCAGTATTTT
TRBD2 TRBJ2-2 TRBV7-8 - CASSLGSSGRATGELFF TGTGCCAGCAGCTTAGGGTCGAGCGGGAGGGCCACCGGGGAGCTGTTTTTT
TRBD2 TRBJ2-7 TRBV5-6 - CASSRGLAGEASEQYF TGTGCCAGCAGCAGGGGACTAGCGGGAGAGGCCAGTGAGCAGTACTTC